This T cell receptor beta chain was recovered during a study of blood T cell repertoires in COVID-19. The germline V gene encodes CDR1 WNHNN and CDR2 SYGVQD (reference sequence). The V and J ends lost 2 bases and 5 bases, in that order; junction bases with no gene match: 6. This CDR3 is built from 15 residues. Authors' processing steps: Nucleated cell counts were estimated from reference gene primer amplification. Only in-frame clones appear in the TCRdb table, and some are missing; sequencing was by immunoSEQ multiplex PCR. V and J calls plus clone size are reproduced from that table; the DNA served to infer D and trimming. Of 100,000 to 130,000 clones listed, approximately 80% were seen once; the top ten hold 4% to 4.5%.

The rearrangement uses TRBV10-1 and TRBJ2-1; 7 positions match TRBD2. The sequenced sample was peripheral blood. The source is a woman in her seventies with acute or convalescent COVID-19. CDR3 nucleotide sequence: TGCGCCAGCAGTGAGGGGGGGGGTGAGGACAATGAGCAGTTCTTC. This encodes CASSEGGGEDNEQFF.